This T cell receptor beta chain was captured by sequencing in a study of cytomegalovirus exposure and HLA in healthy donors. This PCR relied on a set of 60 Vbeta primers and 13 Jbeta primers. The assay was immunoSEQ multiplex PCR, and TCRdb's table has in-frame clones only and misses some. This table holds about 59,000 clones, roughly 80% found once. Study-wide points: Some V segments, including TRBV6-2 and TRBV6-3, were excluded as indistinguishable. Sequencing likely produced, as an artifact, a cluster of highly shared sequence variants.

Regarding this clone: The antigen remains undetermined.

CDR1 SQVTM and CDR2 ANQGSEA come from the germline V gene. The J segment lost 3 bases and the V segment lost 6 bases, leaving 7 bases of the junction unmatched. CDR3 length: 13 amino acids. There were likely unrecorded immune exposures, though donors were nominally healthy when sampled. The clonotype originates from a human donor in good health. V is TRBV29-1 and J is TRBJ2-5; the match to TRBD2 covers 7 bases. Sequencing was done on a sample of PBMCs. The CDR3 DNA is TGCAGCGTGGCGGCGGGGGTAAAAGAGACCCAGTACTTC. Translated: CSVAAGVKETQYF.